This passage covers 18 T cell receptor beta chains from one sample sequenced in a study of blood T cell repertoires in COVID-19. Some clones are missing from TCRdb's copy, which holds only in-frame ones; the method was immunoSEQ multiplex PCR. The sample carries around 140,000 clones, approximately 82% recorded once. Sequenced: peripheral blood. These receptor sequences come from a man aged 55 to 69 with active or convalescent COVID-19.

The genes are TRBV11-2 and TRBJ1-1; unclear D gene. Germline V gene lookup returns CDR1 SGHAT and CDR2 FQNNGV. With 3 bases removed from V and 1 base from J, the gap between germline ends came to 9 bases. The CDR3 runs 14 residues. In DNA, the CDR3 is TGTGCCAGCAGCTTCGATTGGCCGAACACTGAAGCTTTCTTT. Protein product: CASSFDWPNTEAFF. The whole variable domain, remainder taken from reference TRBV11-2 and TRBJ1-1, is EAGVAQSPRYKIIEKRQSVAFWCNPISGHATLYWYQQILGQGPKLLIQFQNNGVVDDSQLPKDRFSAERLKGVDSTLKIQPAKLEDSAVYLCASSFDWPNTEAFFGQGTRLTVV.

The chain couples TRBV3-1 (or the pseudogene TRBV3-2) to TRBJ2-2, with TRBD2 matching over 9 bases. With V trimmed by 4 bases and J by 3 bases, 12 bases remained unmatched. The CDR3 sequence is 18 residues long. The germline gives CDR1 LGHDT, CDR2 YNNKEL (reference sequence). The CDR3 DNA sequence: TGTGCCAGCAGCCCCTTAGGGGCTAGCGGGGAGCACACCGGGGAGCTGTTTTTT. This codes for CASSPLGASGEHTGELFF.

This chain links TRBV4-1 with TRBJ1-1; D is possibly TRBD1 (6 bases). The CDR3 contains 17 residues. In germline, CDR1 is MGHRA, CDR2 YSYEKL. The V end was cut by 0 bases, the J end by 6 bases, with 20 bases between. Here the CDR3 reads CASSQDRGGTGSPEAFF. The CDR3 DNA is TGCGCCAGCAGCCAAGACAGGGGCGGTACAGGGAGCCCTGAAGCTTTCTTT.

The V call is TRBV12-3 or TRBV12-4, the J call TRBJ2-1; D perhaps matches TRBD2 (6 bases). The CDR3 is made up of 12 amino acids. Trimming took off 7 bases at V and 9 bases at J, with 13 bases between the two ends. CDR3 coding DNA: TGTGCCAGCACCCGACTAGATACTGAGCAGTTCTTC. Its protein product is CASTRLDTEQFF.

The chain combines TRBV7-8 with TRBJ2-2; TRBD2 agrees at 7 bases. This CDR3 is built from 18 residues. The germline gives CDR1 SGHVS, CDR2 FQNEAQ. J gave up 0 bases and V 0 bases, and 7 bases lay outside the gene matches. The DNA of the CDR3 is TGTGCCAGCAGCTTAGCCTCTGCCGCGGGGGCGAACACCGGGGAGCTGTTTTTT. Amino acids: CASSLASAAGANTGELFF.

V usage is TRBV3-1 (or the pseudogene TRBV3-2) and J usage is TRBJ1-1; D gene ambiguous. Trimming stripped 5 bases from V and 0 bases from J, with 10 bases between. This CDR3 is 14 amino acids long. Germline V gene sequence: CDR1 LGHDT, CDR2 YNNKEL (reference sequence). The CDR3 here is CASSRSEVNTEAFF. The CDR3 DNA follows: TGTGCCAGCAGCAGAAGCGAGGTGAACACTGAAGCTTTCTTT.

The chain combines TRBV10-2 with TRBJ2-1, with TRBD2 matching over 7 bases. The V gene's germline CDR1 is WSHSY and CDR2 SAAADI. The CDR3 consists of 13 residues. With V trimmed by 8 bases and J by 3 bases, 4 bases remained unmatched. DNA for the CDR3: TGCGCCAGCGCGGGGGACCACTACAATGAGCAGTTCTTC. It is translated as CASAGDHYNEQFF.

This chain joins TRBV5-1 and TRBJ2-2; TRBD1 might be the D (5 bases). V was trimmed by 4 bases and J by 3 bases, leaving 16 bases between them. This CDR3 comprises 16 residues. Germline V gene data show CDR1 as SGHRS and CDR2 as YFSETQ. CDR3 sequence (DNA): TGCGCCAGCAGCCGATCAGGGCGTCGGGACACCGGGGAGCTGTTTTTT. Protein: CASSRSGRRDTGELFF.

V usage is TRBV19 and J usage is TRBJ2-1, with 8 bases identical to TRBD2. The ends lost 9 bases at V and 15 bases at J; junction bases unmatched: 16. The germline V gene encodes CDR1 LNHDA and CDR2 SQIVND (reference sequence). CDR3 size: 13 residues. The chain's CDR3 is CASLGFERERMFF. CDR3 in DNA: TGTGCCAGCCTCGGGTTTGAGCGGGAGAGGATGTTCTTC.

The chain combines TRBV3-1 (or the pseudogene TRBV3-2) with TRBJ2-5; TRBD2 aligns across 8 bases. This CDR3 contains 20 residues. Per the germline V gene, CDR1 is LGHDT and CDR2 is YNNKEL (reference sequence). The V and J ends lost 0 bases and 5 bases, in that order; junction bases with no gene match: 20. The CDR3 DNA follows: TGTGCCAGCAGCCAAGAAACCCCCCTGGGTAGCGGGACCCGGGGGGAGACCCAGTACTTC. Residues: CASSQETPLGSGTRGETQYF.

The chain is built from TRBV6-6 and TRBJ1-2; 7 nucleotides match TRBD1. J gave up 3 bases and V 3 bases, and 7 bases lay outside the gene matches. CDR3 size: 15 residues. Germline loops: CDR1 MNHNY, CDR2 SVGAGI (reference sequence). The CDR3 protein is CASSYRQGVDYGYTF. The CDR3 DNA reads TGTGCCAGCAGTTATAGACAGGGCGTCGACTATGGCTACACCTTC.

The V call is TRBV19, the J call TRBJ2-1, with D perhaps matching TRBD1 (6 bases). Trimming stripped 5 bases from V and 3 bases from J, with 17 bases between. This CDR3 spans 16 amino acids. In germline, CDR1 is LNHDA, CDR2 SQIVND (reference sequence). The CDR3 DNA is TGTGCCAGTAGTTTGTCAGGGGATATACTCTACAATGAGCAGTTCTTC. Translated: CASSLSGDILYNEQFF.

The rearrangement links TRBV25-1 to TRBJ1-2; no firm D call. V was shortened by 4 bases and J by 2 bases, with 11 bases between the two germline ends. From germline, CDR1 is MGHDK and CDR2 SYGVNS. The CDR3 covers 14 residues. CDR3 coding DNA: TGTGCCAGCAGTGTCCTAATTATGAACTATGGCTACACCTTC. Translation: CASSVLIMNYGYTF.

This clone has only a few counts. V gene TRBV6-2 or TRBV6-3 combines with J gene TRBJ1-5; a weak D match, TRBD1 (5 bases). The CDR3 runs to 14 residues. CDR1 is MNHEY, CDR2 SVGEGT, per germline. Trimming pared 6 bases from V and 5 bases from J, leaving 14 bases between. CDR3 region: CASSLQQAYQPQHF. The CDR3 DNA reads TGTGCCAGCAGCCTTCAACAGGCATATCAGCCCCAGCATTTT.

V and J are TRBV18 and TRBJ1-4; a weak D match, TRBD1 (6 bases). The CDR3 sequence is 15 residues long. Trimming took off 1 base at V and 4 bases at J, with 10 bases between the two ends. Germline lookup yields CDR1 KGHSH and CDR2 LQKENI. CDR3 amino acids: CASSPLDSLNEKLFF. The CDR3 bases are TGTGCCAGCTCACCACTGGACAGTCTTAATGAAAAACTGTTTTTT. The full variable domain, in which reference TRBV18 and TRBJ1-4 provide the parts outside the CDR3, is NAGVMQNPRHLVRRRGQEARLRCSPMKGHSHVYWYRQLPEEGLKFMVYLQKENIIDESGMPKERFSAEFPKEGPSILRIQQVVRGDSAAYFCASSPLDSLNEKLFFGSGTQLSVL.

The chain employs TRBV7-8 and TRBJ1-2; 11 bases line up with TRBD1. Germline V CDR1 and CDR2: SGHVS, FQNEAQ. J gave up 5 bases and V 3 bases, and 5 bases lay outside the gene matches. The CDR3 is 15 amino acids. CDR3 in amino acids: CASSFGTGGGYGYTF. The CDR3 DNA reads TGTGCCAGCAGCTTCGGGACAGGGGGAGGTTATGGCTACACCTTC.

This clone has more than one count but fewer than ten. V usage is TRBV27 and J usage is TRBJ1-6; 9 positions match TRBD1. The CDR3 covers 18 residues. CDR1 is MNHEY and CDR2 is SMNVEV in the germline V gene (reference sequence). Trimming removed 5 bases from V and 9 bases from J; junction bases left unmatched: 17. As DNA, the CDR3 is TGTGCCAGCAGTCAAACCGGGACAGGGTCCCATAGGGGTTCACCCCTCCACTTT. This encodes CASSQTGTGSHRGSPLHF.

The CDR3 DNA reads as TGTGCCAGCAGGCCTCAGGGGGCCTTGCTTTCTGGCTACACCTTC. This sequence encodes CASRPQGALLSGYTF. The rearrangement links TRBV2 to TRBJ1-2, with TRBD1 matching 8 bases. CDR1 is SNHLY and CDR2 is FYNNEI in the germline V gene. V was pared by 6 bases and J by 7 bases, with 13 bases of the junction left unmatched. This CDR3 has 15 residues.